This T cell receptor (beta chain) is drawn from a study of blood T cell repertoires in COVID-19. The CDR3 is 18 residues long. Clones were sequenced by immunoSEQ multiplex PCR, and TCRdb holds only the in-frame ones, with some missing. In the table there are approximately 150,000 clones, almost 85% of which are singletons. The study drew participants aged about 18 to 89 years from some 25 US areas. This sequence was found in a woman between 45 and 65 years old with acute COVID-19. The chain has TRBV21-1 and TRBJ2-1; TRBD1 was called by the table and not checked on the DNA. TRBV21-1 has pseudogene status. Sequenced: PBMCs or T cells enriched from blood (not recorded which). CDR3 bases: TGTGCCAGCAGCAAATTAAGGCCGGGACAGAGGAATGGCAATGAGCAGTTCTTC. This sequence encodes CASSKLRPGQRNGNEQFF.